This TCR beta chain was recorded in a study of T cells in Graves' hyperthyroidism and ophthalmopathy. Across the study: Before any treatment, at initial diagnosis, peripheral blood was collected. Findings and limits, study-wide: Most expanded thyroid clonotypes above 0.001 recurred in blood.

As to this clonotype: Its antigen is currently unknown.

There are 14 residues in the CDR3. Germline CDR1 and CDR2: SGHRS and YFSETQ. V was cut by 2 bases and J by 5 bases, with 13 bases left in between. The authors deemed Graves' hyperthyroidism stable absent ophthalmopathy progression within 18 months. Patients having uncontrolled infection, another autoimmune disease, pregnancy or lactation were not included. Authors of the study amplified TCR beta CDR3 regions from RNA transcripts. In the first-round RT-PCR of the TCR CDR3, the HTBI primer set was used. TCRdb itself ran the multiplex PCR reads through MiXCR, one entry per CDR3 protein. The profile covers about 350,000 distinct CDR3 sequences, with around 13% appearing a single time and roughly 25% taken by the ten largest.

The sequence was collected from a woman aged 25 to 45 with Graves' hyperthyroidism. J is TRBJ1-2 and V is TRBV5-1; tentatively, D is TRBD1 (5 bases). The sample consisted of blood. CDR3 DNA: TGCGCCAGCAGCTTATCCGGGACGTCTTATGGCTACACCTTC. Translation gives CASSLSGTSYGYTF.